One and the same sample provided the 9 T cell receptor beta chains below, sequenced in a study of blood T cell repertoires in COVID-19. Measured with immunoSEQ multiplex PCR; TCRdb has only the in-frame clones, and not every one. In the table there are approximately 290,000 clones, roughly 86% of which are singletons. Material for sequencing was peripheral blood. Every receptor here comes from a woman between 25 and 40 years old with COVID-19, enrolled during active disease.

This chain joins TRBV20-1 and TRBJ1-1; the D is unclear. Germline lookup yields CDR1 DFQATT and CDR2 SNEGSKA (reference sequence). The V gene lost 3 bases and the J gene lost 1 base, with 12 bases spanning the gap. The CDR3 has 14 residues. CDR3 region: CSASSNLPNTEAFF. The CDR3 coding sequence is TGCAGTGCTAGTTCTAACCTACCGAACACTGAAGCTTTCTTT.

CDR3 DNA sequence: TGTGCCAGCACCAGACCTGATCTGCGGGAGACCCAGTACTTC. This sequence encodes CASTRPDLRETQYF. This sequence joins TRBV5-8 and TRBJ2-5; D gene uncertain. The germline V gene has CDR1 SGHTS and CDR2 YDEGEE. This CDR3 comprises 14 residues. V lost 6 bases to trimming and J lost 5 bases, with 17 bases between them.

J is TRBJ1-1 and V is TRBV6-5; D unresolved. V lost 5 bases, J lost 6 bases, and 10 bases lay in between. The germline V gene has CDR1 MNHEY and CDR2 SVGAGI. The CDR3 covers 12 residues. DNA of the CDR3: TGTGCCAGCAGTCCCTTTTCTTCTGAAGCTTTCTTT. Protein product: CASSPFSSEAFF.

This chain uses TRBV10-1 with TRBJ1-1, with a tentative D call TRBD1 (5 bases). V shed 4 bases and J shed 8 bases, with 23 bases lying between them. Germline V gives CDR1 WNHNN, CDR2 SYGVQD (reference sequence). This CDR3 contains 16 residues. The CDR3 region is CASSGNGRPGDGEAFF. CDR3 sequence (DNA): TGCGCCAGCAGTGGTAACGGACGCCCGGGGGACGGGGAAGCTTTCTTT.

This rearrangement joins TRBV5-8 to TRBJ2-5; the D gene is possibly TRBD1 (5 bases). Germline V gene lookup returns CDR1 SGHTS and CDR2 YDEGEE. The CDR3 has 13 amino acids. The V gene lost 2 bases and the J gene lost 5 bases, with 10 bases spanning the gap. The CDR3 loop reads CASSFGRAETQYF. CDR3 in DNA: TGTGCCAGCAGCTTTGGCAGGGCGGAGACCCAGTACTTC.

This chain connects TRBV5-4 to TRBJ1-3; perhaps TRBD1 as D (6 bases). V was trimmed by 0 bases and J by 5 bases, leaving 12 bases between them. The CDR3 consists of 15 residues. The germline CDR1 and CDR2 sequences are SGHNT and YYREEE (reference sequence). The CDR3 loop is CASSLGTGLRNTIYF. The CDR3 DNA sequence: TGTGCCAGCAGCTTGGGCACAGGGCTTAGAAACACCATATATTTT.

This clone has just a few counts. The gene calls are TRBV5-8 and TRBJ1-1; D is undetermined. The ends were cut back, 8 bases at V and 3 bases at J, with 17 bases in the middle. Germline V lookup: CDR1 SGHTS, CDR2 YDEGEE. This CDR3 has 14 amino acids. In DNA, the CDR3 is TGTGCCAGTCGTAACTTCCACCTTTACACTGAAGCTTTCTTT. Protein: CASRNFHLYTEAFF.

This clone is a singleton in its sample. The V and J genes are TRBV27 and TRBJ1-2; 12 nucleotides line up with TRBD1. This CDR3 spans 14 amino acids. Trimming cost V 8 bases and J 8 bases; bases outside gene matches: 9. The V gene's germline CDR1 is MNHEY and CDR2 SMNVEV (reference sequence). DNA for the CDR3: TGTGCCAGCGGAACCGGGACAGGGGGCTCAGGCTACACCTTC. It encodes CASGTGTGGSGYTF.

CDR3: CASEGGNGETQYF. Written as DNA, the CDR3 is TGCGCCAGCGAGGGGGGGAACGGCGAGACCCAGTACTTC. J is TRBJ2-5 and V is TRBV5-1; D might be TRBD2 (7 bases). Looked up from germline, CDR1 is SGHRS and CDR2 is YFSETQ. Between the trimmed V and J ends, which lost 7 bases and 5 bases, there was a span of 15 bases. There are 13 residues in the CDR3. Drawing the rest from reference TRBV5-1 and TRBJ2-5, the complete variable domain is KAGVTQTPRYLIKTRGQQVTLSCSPISGHRSVSWYQQTPGQGLQFLFEYFSETQRNKGNFPGRFSGRQFSNSRSEMNVSTLELGDSALYLCASEGGNGETQYFGPGTRLLVL.